This TCR beta chain was profiled in a study of blood T cells in healthy people across ages (dated by TCRdb to between 2015 and 2017). Regarding the research as a whole: In model experiments, template switching captured roughly one uniquely barcoded TCR beta cDNA molecule for every two T cells. Donors were grouped into four age groups: young (average about 15 years), middle-aged (roughly 37), aged (around 60) and long-lived (roughly 80). Donors of different ages were randomly distributed across sequencing lanes to avoid experimental bias. To track age-related changes in TCR beta repertoire diversity, the study relied on deep sequencing normalized with unique cDNA molecular identifiers. For two donors (one aged 18 to 30 and one aged 80 or older), the study analyzed two additional independent replicas of 1 million unique cDNA reads from the same blood draw.

The roughly 39 donors, aged roughly 6 to 95 years, were systemically healthy Caucasian individuals from Russia. Each donor gave around 9.9 milliliters of peripheral blood, collected into EDTA-treated Vacutainer tubes. Ficoll-Paque density-gradient centrifugation was used to isolate PBMCs, with at least 7 million obtained per sample. Trizol reagent was used to extract total RNA from the PBMCs, yielding at least 5 micrograms per sample. The percentages of naive CD45RAhigh/CD27high T cells were determined by flow cytometry on a PBMC aliquot from every donor. In the germline V gene (reference sequence), CDR1 corresponds to DFQATT and CDR2 to SNEGSKA. The CDR3 covers 15 residues, taking in both the cysteine and the phenylalanine. The entry retains the CDR3 DNA only, 45 bases that are in frame from base 1. V is cut back by 5 bases and J by 2 bases, with 6 bases in the junction unmatched. The library was generated by 5' RACE. The instrument was an Illumina HiSeq 2500. A second PCR of roughly 6 to 11 cycles was run with a J-beta primer mix and a sample-barcoded 5' primer. Each TCR beta cDNA molecule received a unique molecular identifier from a template-switch 5' adaptor carrying 12 random nucleotides. At least 3 million CDR3-containing paired-end reads were obtained from each sample. First-strand cDNA synthesis was performed from all RNA using the Mint cDNA synthesis kit, with priming by a TRBC-specific oligonucleotide. All cDNA was treated with uracil-DNA glycosylase and then went through a first 18-cycle PCR with the universal primers M1SS and BC2_uni_R. On the authors' methods: For normalization, 1 million high-quality reads were randomly selected from each sample, with every read carrying a distinct molecular identifier. Reads with shared molecular identifiers were discarded instead of being binned into consensus sequences. MiTCR, with a Q25 quality threshold and the strictest error-elimination algorithm, was used for CDR3 identification, clonotype clustering and error correction. A nonparametric unseen species model with Euler transformation was used to estimate lower-bound total TCR beta diversity. TCRdb trimmed public reads at Q25 via fastp, called clones via MiXCR and kept in-frame beta chains. One record per CDR3 amino acid sequence lists the most common genes and DNA. Clone size and V and J calls follow TCRdb, not the original study. The sample profile shows 1.5 million to 2 million distinct CDR3 sequences; roughly 30% of them were found once. Together, the top ten hold around 11% of the sample.

The study at large found these results: Because profiling used bulk unsorted PBMCs, naive and antigen-experienced compartments could not be compared conclusively. The CMV infection status of donors was not known, potentially confounding age-related changes in expanded clonotypes. As age increased, observed TCR beta diversity per million T cells dropped in a roughly linear way, and a significant reduction was already evident by age roughly 40. A strong correlation was found between observed TCR beta diversity and the percentage of naive T cells measured by flow cytometry. Compared with the aged group, the long-lived group had more naive CD4+ T cells, fewer expanded clones and increased TCR diversity, suggesting age selection. Estimates of total diversity based on one million sequenced T cells were regarded as lower bounds and as underestimates.

Only a few counts were recorded for this clonotype. Its cognate antigen has yet to be identified. No quality values exist for individual bases; no much larger clone is one base distant. The chain is encoded by TRBV20-1 joined to TRBJ2-3, with 11 bases matching TRBD2. The sequencing sample was made of blood. This sequence was found in a woman in her thirties in good health. For the CDR3, the sequence is CSALTSGGYTDTQYF. At the DNA level, the sequence is TGCAGTGCTTTAACTAGCGGGGGATACACAGATACGCAGTATTTT.